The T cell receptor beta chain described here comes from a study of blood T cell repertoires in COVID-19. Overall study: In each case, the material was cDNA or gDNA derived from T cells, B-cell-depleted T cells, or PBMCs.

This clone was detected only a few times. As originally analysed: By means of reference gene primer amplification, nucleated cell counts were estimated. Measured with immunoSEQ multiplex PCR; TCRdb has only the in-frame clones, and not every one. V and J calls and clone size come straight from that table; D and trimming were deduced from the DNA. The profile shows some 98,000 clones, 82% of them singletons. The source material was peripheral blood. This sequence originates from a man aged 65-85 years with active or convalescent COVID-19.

CDR3 protein: CASSQGGNYNEQFF. The CDR3 DNA sequence: TGTGCCAGCAGCCAGGGGGGAAACTACAATGAGCAGTTCTTC. V usage is TRBV7-9 and J usage is TRBJ2-1; maybe TRBD1 (7 bases). The germline V gene has CDR1 SEHNR and CDR2 FQNEAQ (reference sequence). Between the trimmed V and J ends, which lost 5 bases and 3 bases, there was a span of 11 bases. The CDR3 covers 14 residues.